The source of this T cell receptor (beta chain) is a study of CD8 T cells in Susac syndrome. RNA, at roughly 0.45 to 1 ug, was reverse transcribed with random hexamers. Amplification of TCR beta CDR3 by immunoSEQ multiplex PCR spanned 54 Vbeta and 13 Jbeta. TCRdb re-called the immunoSEQ multiplex PCR reads through MiXCR, storing one row per CDR3 protein. The sample has over 300,000 distinct CDR3 sequences; 92% are singletons. This CDR3 is 15 amino acids long. Germline CDR1 is SGHVS and CDR2 is FQNEAQ. Trimming cost V 5 bases and J 2 bases, with 16 bases left between them. This sequence joins TRBV7-8 and TRBJ2-7; D may be TRBD2 (6 bases). The source is a human donor with multiple sclerosis. Sequencing input: CD4+ T cells from PBMCs. The CDR3 DNA reads TGTGCCAGCAGCCCCCTAGCGACAGTCACCTACGAGCAGTACTTC. Translation: CASSPLATVTYEQYF.